The 2 T cell receptor beta chains below come from one sample, sequenced in a study of B cell selection in AIRE deficiency. The regulatory T cell sort gate was CD4+CD25hiCD127low/negative. Here immunoSEQ multiplex PCR was the method, and the copy in TCRdb shows in-frame clones only, minus some. The sample holds some 14,000 clones; 85% to 95% are singletons and the top ten take approximately 1%. Source material: Tregs sorted from PBMCs. These receptors originate from a human donor with AIRE deficiency.

The chain recombines TRBV5-1 with TRBJ2-7; D unclear. This CDR3 region has 11 residues. Germline CDR1 SGHRS, CDR2 YFSETQ. V was clipped by 1 base and J by 3 bases, with 2 bases between them. For the CDR3, the DNA is TGCGCCAGCAGCTTGAACTACGAGCAGTACTTC. It is translated as CASSLNYEQYF.

This chain links TRBV28 with TRBJ1-6; D unresolved. The V and J ends lost 6 bases and 8 bases respectively, with 5 bases between them. The CDR3 is 11 residues long. Germline V gives CDR1 MDHEN, CDR2 SYDVKM. The CDR3 loop is CASRKYSPLHF. CDR3 nucleotides: TGTGCCAGCAGAAAGTATTCACCCCTCCACTTT.